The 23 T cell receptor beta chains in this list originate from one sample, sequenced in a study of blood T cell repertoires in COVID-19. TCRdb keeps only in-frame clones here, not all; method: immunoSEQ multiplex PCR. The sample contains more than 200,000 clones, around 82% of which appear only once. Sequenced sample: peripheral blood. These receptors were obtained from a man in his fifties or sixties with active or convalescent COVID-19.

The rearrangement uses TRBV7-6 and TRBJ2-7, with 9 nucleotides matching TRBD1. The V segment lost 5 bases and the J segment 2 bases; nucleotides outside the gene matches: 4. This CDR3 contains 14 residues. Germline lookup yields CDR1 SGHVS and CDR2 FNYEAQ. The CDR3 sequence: CASSPRQGAYEQYF. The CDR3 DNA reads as TGTGCCAGCAGCCCAAGACAGGGGGCCTACGAGCAGTACTTC.

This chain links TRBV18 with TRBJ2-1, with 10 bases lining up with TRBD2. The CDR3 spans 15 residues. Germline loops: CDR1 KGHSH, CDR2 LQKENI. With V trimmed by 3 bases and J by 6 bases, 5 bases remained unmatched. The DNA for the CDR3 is TGTGCCAGCTCACCCAAGCGGGGGGGCCTCAATGAGCAGTTCTTC. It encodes CASSPKRGGLNEQFF.

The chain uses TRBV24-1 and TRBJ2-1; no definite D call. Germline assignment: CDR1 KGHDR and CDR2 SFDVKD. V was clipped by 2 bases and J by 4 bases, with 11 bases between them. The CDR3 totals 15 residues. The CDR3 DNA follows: TGTGCCACCAGTGATTCGAGTAAGATTTACAATGAGCAGTTCTTC. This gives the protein CATSDSSKIYNEQFF.

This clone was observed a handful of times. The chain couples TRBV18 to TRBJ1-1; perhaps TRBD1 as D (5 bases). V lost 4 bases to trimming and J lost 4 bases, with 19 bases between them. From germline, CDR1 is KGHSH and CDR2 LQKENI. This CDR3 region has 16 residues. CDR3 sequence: CASSRREVGDGTEAFF. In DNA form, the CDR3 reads TGTGCCAGCTCACGGCGGGAGGTGGGGGACGGCACTGAAGCTTTCTTT.

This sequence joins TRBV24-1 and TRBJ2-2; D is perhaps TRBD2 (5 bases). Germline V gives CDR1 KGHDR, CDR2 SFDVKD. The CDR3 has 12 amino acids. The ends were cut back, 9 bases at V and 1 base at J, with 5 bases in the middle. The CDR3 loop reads CATRGNTGELFF. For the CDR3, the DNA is TGTGCCACCCGGGGGAACACCGGGGAGCTGTTTTTT.

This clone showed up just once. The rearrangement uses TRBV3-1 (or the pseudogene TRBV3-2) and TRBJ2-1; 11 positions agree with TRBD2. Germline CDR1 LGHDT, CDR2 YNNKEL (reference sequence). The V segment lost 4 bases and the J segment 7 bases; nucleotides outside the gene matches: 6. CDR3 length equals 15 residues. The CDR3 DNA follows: TGTGCCAGCAGCCCAGGAGTAGCGGGGGGGAATGAGCAGTTCTTC. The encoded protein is CASSPGVAGGNEQFF.

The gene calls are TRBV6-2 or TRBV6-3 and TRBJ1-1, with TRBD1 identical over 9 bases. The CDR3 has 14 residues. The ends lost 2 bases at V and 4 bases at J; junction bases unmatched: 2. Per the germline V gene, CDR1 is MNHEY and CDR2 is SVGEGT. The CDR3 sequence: CASSYRDRVTEAFF. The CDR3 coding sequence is TGTGCCAGCAGTTACCGGGACAGGGTCACTGAAGCTTTCTTT.

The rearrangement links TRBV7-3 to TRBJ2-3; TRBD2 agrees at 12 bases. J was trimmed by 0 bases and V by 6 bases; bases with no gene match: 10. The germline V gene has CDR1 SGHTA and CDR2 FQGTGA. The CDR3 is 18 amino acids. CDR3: CASSPGLAGFASTDTQYF. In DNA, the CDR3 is TGTGCCAGCAGTCCCGGACTAGCGGGGTTCGCTAGCACAGATACGCAGTATTTT.

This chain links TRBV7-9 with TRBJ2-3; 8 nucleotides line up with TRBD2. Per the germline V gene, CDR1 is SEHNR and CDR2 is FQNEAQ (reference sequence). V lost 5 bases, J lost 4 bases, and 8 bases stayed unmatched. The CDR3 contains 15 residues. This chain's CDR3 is CASSPFRGGPDTQYF. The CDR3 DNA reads TGTGCCAGCAGCCCCTTTCGGGGGGGCCCAGATACGCAGTATTTT.

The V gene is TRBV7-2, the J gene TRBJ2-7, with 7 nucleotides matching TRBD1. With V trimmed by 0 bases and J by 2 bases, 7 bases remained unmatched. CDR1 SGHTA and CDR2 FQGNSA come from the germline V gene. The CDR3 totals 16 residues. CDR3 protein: CASSLATWDSTYEQYF. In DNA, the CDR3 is TGTGCCAGCAGCTTAGCAACTTGGGACAGTACCTACGAGCAGTACTTC.

The CDR3 here is CASRDSNGETQYF. CDR3 bases: TGTGCCAGCAGGGACAGTAATGGAGAGACCCAGTACTTC. The chain has TRBV6-5 and TRBJ2-5; possible D gene TRBD1, 6 bases. Germline V gene lookup returns CDR1 MNHEY and CDR2 SVGAGI. This CDR3 is built from 13 residues. Between the trimmed V and J ends, which lost 6 bases and 4 bases, there was a span of 12 bases.

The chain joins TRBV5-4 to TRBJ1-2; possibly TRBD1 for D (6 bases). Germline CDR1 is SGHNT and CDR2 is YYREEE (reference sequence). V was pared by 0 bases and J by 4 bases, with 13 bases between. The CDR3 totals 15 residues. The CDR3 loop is CASSLVAGVGYGYTF. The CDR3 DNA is TGTGCCAGCAGCTTGGTTGCAGGGGTCGGCTATGGCTACACCTTC.

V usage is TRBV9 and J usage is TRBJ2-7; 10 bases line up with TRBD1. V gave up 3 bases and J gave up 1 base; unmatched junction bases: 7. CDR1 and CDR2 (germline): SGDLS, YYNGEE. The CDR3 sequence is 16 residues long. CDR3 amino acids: CASSANGQGGSYEQYF. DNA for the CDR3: TGTGCCAGCAGCGCCAACGGACAGGGGGGTTCCTACGAGCAGTACTTC.

The CDR3 is CASSFLRDLVAPDTQYF. DNA for the CDR3: TGTGCCAGCAGTTTCCTCCGGGACTTGGTCGCCCCGGATACGCAGTATTTT. The chain couples TRBV28 to TRBJ2-3; D may be TRBD2 (6 bases). This CDR3 is built from 17 residues. Germline V gene lookup returns CDR1 MDHEN and CDR2 SYDVKM. Trimming took 3 bases from V and 6 from J, leaving 22 bases between them.

The CDR3 DNA follows: TGTGCCAGCCAAGCGGGGGCCTCCTACGAGCAGTACTTC. This codes for CASQAGASYEQYF. V is TRBV28 and J is TRBJ2-7; 8 nucleotides agree with TRBD2. This CDR3 is 13 amino acids long. Germline values: CDR1 MDHEN, CDR2 SYDVKM. The V gene end was trimmed by 8 bases and the J gene end by 0 bases; junction bases not matched to a gene: 3. Filled out from reference TRBV28 and TRBJ2-7, the complete variable domain reads DVKVTQSSRYLVKRTGEKVFLECVQDMDHENMFWYRQDPGLGLRLIYFSYDVKMKEKGDIPEGYSVSREKKERFSLILESASTNQTSMYLCASQAGASYEQYFGPGTRLTVT.

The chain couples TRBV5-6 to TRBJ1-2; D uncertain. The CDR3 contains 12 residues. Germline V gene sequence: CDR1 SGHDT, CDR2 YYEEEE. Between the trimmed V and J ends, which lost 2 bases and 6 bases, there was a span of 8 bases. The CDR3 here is CASSFAADGYTF. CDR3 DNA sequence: TGTGCCAGCAGCTTTGCCGCGGATGGCTACACCTTC.

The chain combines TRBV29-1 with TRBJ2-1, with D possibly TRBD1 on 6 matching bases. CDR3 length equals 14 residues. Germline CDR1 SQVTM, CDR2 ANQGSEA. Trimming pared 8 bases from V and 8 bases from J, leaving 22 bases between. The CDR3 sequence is CSSLGARTGDEQFF. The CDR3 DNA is TGCAGCTCGCTGGGGGCGAGAACCGGGGATGAGCAGTTCTTC.

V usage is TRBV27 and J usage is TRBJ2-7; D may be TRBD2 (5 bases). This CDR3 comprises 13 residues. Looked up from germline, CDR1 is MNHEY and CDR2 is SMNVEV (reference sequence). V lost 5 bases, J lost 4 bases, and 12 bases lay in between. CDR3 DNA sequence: TGTGCCAGCAGTCGGGATACAGATTACGAGCAGTACTTC. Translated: CASSRDTDYEQYF.

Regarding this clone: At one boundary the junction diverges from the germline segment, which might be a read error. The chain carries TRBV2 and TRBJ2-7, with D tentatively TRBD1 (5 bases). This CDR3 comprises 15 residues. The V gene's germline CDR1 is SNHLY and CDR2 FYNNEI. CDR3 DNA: TGTACCAGCAAGGGGAATCCGGACATTACTTACGAGCAGTACTTC. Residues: CTSKGNPDITYEQYF.

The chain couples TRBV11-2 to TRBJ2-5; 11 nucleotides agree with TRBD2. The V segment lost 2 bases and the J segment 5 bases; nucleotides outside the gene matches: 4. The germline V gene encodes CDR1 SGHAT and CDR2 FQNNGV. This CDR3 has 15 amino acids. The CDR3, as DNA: TGTGCCAGCAGCTTACGACTAGCGGGGATGGAGACCCAGTACTTC. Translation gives CASSLRLAGMETQYF.

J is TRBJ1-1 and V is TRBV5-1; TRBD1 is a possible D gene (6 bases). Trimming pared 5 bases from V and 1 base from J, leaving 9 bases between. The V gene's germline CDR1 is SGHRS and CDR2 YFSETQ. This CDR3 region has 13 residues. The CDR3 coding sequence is TGCGCCAGCAGTTGGGGGCCGAACACTGAAGCTTTCTTT. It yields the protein CASSWGPNTEAFF.

The CDR3 DNA reads TGCAGCGTTGAGGGCGGGGACAGGGGGCCGAGGGAGCAGTACTTC. It is translated as CSVEGGDRGPREQYF. This chain uses TRBV29-1 with TRBJ2-7; TRBD1 aligns across 12 bases. The germline V gene has CDR1 SQVTM and CDR2 ANQGSEA. The junction had 10 bases not matched to a gene; V was cut back by 3 bases and J by 7 bases. CDR3 length: 15 amino acids.

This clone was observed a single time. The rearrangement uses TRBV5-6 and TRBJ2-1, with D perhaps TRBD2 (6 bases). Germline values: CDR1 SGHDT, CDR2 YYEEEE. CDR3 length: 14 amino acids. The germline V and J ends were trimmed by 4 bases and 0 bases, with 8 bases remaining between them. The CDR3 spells CASSRESSYNEQFF. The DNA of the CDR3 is TGTGCCAGCAGCCGGGAGAGCTCCTACAATGAGCAGTTCTTC. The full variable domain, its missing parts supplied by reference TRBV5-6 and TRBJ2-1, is DAGVTQSPTHLIKTRGQQVTLRCSPKSGHDTVSWYQQALGQGPQFIFQYYEEEERQRGNFPDRFSGHQFPNYSSELNVNALLLGDSALYLCASSRESSYNEQFFGPGTRLTVL.